These T cell receptor beta chains were read from a single sample in a study of CD8+ T cells in alopecia areata. Some clones are missing from TCRdb's copy, which holds only in-frame ones; the method was immunoSEQ multiplex PCR. The sample shows 180,000 or so clones, about 55% of them seen only once. The sample was CD8+ T cells sorted from blood, taken at week 24, from a patient treated with tofacitinib. The receptors originated from a human donor with alopecia areata. Both conserved end residues are part of each CDR3. Each record gives: D gene, V gene, J gene, CDR3 length, clone size, CDR3 DNA, CDR3 protein. The D gene is left open where the match is weak. A row's size may be missing; if present it is once, few, many or a size class.

D: .; V: TRBV7-3; J: TRBJ2-3; length: 15; size: few; DNA: TGTGCCAGCAGCTTAGGAGGGGCGAGCACAGATACGCAGTATTTT; CDR3: CASSLGGASTDTQYF
D: .; V: TRBV4-3; J: TRBJ1-2; length: 13; size: .; DNA: TGCGCCAGCAGCCAAGACAGGGGTCGTGGCTACACCTTC; CDR3: CASSQDRGRGYTF
D: .; V: TRBV13; J: TRBJ1-6; length: 16; size: few; DNA: TGTGCCAGCAGCCAGCGACAGGATGGGAAGGGTTCACCCCTCCACTTT; CDR3: CASSQRQDGKGSPLHF
D: .; V: TRBV21-1; J: TRBJ2-7; length: 15; size: few; DNA: TGTGCCAGCAGCAAAGACGCGGTGAGCTCCTACGAGCAGTACTTC; CDR3: CASSKDAVSSYEQYF
D: TRBD2; V: TRBV2; J: TRBJ2-3; length: 16; size: .; DNA: TGTGCCAGCAGTAGACTAGCGGGGGATCGCACAGATACGCAGTATTTT; CDR3: CASSRLAGDRTDTQYF
D: TRBD1; V: TRBV25-1; J: TRBJ2-5; length: 13; size: few; DNA: TGTGCCAGCAGTAGCGACAGGGAAGAGACCCAGTACTTC; CDR3: CASSSDREETQYF
D: .; V: TRBV5-1; J: TRBJ2-7; length: 12; size: .; DNA: TGCGCCAGCAGCCCAGGGGTTTACGAGCAGTACTTC; CDR3: CASSPGVYEQYF
D: TRBD1; V: TRBV29-1; J: TRBJ2-7; length: 13; size: .; DNA: TGCAGCGTTGTTAGGACAGGCTCCTACGAGCAGCACTTC; CDR3: CSVVRTGSYEQHF
D: TRBD1; V: TRBV13; J: TRBJ2-5; length: 14; size: few; DNA: TGTGCCAGCAGCTCGACAGGGGGCGGAGAGACCCAGTACTTC; CDR3: CASSSTGGGETQYF
D: TRBD1; V: TRBV6-5; J: TRBJ1-1; length: 15; size: few; DNA: TGTGCCAGCAGTTATGGGGGGATAGGGACAGCGGAAGCTTTCTTT; CDR3: CASSYGGIGTAEAFF
D: TRBD1; V: TRBV7-9; J: TRBJ2-7; length: 16; size: .; DNA: TGTGCCAGCAGCAGCATCCGGGACAGGGGACTCTACGAGCAGTACTTC; CDR3: CASSSIRDRGLYEQYF
D: TRBD1; V: TRBV28; J: TRBJ1-1; length: 14; size: .; DNA: TGTGCCAGCACCTTGACAGGGGACCGCACTGAAGCTTTCTTT; CDR3: CASTLTGDRTEAFF
D: .; V: TRBV6-5; J: TRBJ2-3; length: 15; size: .; DNA: TGTGCCAGCAGTTACTCGCTAGGGGAATCAGATACGCAGTATTTT; CDR3: CASSYSLGESDTQYF
D: .; V: TRBV11-1; J: TRBJ2-2; length: 16; size: .; DNA: TGTGCCAGCAGCTTAGCGTTGGGGATTGCGGCCGGGGAGCTGTTTTTT; CDR3: CASSLALGIAAGELFF
D: .; V: TRBV7-9; J: TRBJ2-1; length: 11; size: few; DNA: TGTGCCAGCAGCCATGGGCCCGAGCAGTTCTTC; CDR3: CASSHGPEQFF
D: TRBD2; V: TRBV6-5; J: TRBJ2-5; length: 15; size: few; DNA: TGTGCCAGCAGTTCTGCGGGGGGCGAGGGAGAGACCCAGTACTTC; CDR3: CASSSAGGEGETQYF
D: .; V: TRBV2; J: TRBJ1-1; length: 15; size: .; DNA: TGTGCCAGCAATAGGAAGGGGAACATGAACACTGAAGCTTTCTTT; CDR3: CASNRKGNMNTEAFF
D: TRBD2; V: TRBV29-1; J: TRBJ2-1; length: 14; size: few; DNA: TGCAGCGTTGGTAGCGGGGTCACCTACAATGAGCAGTTCTTC; CDR3: CSVGSGVTYNEQFF
D: .; V: TRBV5-6; J: TRBJ2-1; length: 14; size: once; DNA: TGTGCCAGCAGCTTAGGGGACGCCTACAATGAGCAGTTCTTC; CDR3: CASSLGDAYNEQFF
D: .; V: TRBV25-1; J: TRBJ1-1; length: 14; size: .; DNA: TGTGCCAGCAGTGACGGCGGGGCACAAACTGAGGCTTTCTTT; CDR3: CASSDGGAQTEAFF
D: .; V: TRBV27; J: TRBJ1-1; length: 11; size: .; DNA: TGTGCCACCAAGGGAGGGCTTGAAGCTTTCTTT; CDR3: CATKGGLEAFF
D: TRBD2; V: TRBV7-2; J: TRBJ2-3; length: 14; size: .; DNA: TGTGCCAGCAGCTTAGGCGGGGGGGCGGGTACGCAGTATTTT; CDR3: CASSLGGGAGTQYF
D: .; V: TRBV13; J: TRBJ1-1; length: 14; size: .; DNA: TGTGCCAGCAGTTCCCCCACAGGGAACACTGAAGCTTTCTTT; CDR3: CASSSPTGNTEAFF
D: .; V: TRBV7-9; J: TRBJ1-2; length: 13; size: few; DNA: TGTGCCAGCCTCCCGGACACAAACTATGGCTACACCTTC; CDR3: CASLPDTNYGYTF
D: .; V: TRBV5-6; J: TRBJ1-1; length: 14; size: .; DNA: TGTGCCAGCAGCTTCACGACAGGAGCCACTGAAGCTTTCTTT; CDR3: CASSFTTGATEAFF
D: .; V: TRBV7-6; J: TRBJ2-3; length: 16; size: .; DNA: TGTGCCAGCAGCTTCCGAGGGACCGCAAGCACAGATACGCAGTATTTT; CDR3: CASSFRGTASTDTQYF
D: .; V: TRBV11-2; J: TRBJ2-3; length: 14; size: few; DNA: TGTGCCAGCCTTAGTACTCAGGGGAGGGATACGCAGTATTTT; CDR3: CASLSTQGRDTQYF
D: .; V: TRBV11-2; J: TRBJ2-7; length: 11; size: .; DNA: TGTGCCAGCAGCCAGGAGGGCGAGCAGTACTTC; CDR3: CASSQEGEQYF
D: .; V: TRBV29-1; J: TRBJ2-3; length: 13; size: .; DNA: TGCAGCGTCTTAGCGGTGGGTACAGATACGCAGTATTTT; CDR3: CSVLAVGTDTQYF
D: .; V: TRBV6-1; J: TRBJ2-5; length: 17; size: .; DNA: TGTGCCAGCAGTGGTGCAGCGCGGCCGGAGGGCCCAGAGACCCAGTACTTC; CDR3: CASSGAARPEGPETQYF
D: .; V: TRBV27; J: TRBJ2-6; length: 15; size: .; DNA: TGTGCCAGCAGTTTATCTTTCTCTGGGGCCAACGTCCTGACTTTC; CDR3: CASSLSFSGANVLTF
D: TRBD2; V: TRBV2; J: TRBJ2-1; length: 14; size: .; DNA: TGTGCCAGCCGGGGGGGGGCCGGCGACAATGAGCAGTTCTTC; CDR3: CASRGGAGDNEQFF
D: TRBD1; V: TRBV5-6; J: TRBJ1-2; length: 14; size: .; DNA: TGTGCCAGCAGCTACGGGACAGGATCGTTTGGCTACACCTTC; CDR3: CASSYGTGSFGYTF
D: .; V: TRBV6-5; J: TRBJ1-2; length: 14; size: .; DNA: TGTGCCAGCAGTTTATCCCCGGGCGTTGGTGGCTACACCTTC; CDR3: CASSLSPGVGGYTF
D: .; V: TRBV4-3; J: TRBJ2-7; length: 13; size: .; DNA: TGCGCCAGCAGCCAAGATCGGGGGTACGAGCAGTACTTC; CDR3: CASSQDRGYEQYF
D: .; V: TRBV30; J: TRBJ2-1; length: 13; size: few; DNA: TGTGCCTGGAGTACCCAGGGGGGCCATGAGCAGTTCTTC; CDR3: CAWSTQGGHEQFF
D: .; V: TRBV11-2; J: TRBJ2-7; length: 12; size: .; DNA: TGTGCCAGCAGCTTAGGCACAGGGGAGCAGTACTTC; CDR3: CASSLGTGEQYF
D: TRBD2; V: TRBV28; J: TRBJ2-1; length: 13; size: .; DNA: TGTGCCAGCAGTCTAGGACTAGCAGATGAGCAGTTCTTC; CDR3: CASSLGLADEQFF
D: TRBD2; V: TRBV4-3; J: TRBJ2-1; length: 16; size: .; DNA: TGCGCCAGCAGCCAAGGATCGGGACTAGCTGATAATGAGCAGTTCTTC; CDR3: CASSQGSGLADNEQFF
D: .; V: TRBV11-2; J: TRBJ2-7; length: 15; size: .; DNA: TGTGCCAGCAGCTTAGAGGTAGGGCAGTTCTACGAGCAGTACTTC; CDR3: CASSLEVGQFYEQYF
D: .; V: TRBV7-8; J: TRBJ2-7; length: 13; size: .; DNA: TGTGCCAGCAGCTTATCTCGATCCTACGAGCAGTACTTC; CDR3: CASSLSRSYEQYF
D: .; V: TRBV11-2; J: TRBJ2-2; length: 14; size: .; DNA: TGTGCCAGCAGCTTACAGGGTTACACCGGGGAGCTGTTTTTT; CDR3: CASSLQGYTGELFF
D: .; V: TRBV29-1; J: TRBJ2-6; length: 14; size: few; DNA: TGCAGCGTTGAGGATTTCTCTGGGGCCAACGTCCTGACTTTC; CDR3: CSVEDFSGANVLTF
D: TRBD1; V: TRBV30; J: TRBJ2-5; length: 17; size: .; DNA: TGTGCCTGGAGTCCACTCATACCCGGGACAGACCAAGAGACCCAGTACTTC; CDR3: CAWSPLIPGTDQETQYF
D: .; V: TRBV7-9; J: TRBJ1-1; length: 15; size: .; DNA: TGTGCCAGCAGCTTACCCACGGGGGGTCGCGCTGAAGCTTTCTTT; CDR3: CASSLPTGGRAEAFF
D: TRBD1; V: TRBV13; J: TRBJ2-7; length: 11; size: few; DNA: TGTGCCAGCAGCCAGGGACAGGAGCAGTACTTC; CDR3: CASSQGQEQYF
D: TRBD1; V: TRBV29-1; J: TRBJ1-1; length: 13; size: .; DNA: TGCAGCGTCTTTACCGGGGACAGACCTGAAGCTTTCTTT; CDR3: CSVFTGDRPEAFF
D: TRBD1; V: TRBV4-3; J: TRBJ2-7; length: 14; size: .; DNA: TGCGCCAGCAGCCAAGATGGCCAGGGGGACGAGCAGTACTTC; CDR3: CASSQDGQGDEQYF
D: .; V: TRBV15; J: TRBJ1-1; length: 13; size: .; DNA: TGTGCCACCGTAGACGGGGGGACGTCTGAAGCTTTCTTT; CDR3: CATVDGGTSEAFF
D: .; V: TRBV30; J: TRBJ1-4; length: 13; size: .; DNA: TGTGCCTGGAGCCGGGACAATCGGGAAAAACTGTTTTTT; CDR3: CAWSRDNREKLFF
D: TRBD2; V: TRBV29-1; J: TRBJ2-1; length: 15; size: .; DNA: TGCAGCGTAGATCTAGCGGGGAGCTCCTACAATGAGCAGTTCTTC; CDR3: CSVDLAGSSYNEQFF
D: TRBD1; V: TRBV5-6; J: TRBJ1-1; length: 14; size: .; DNA: TGTGCCAGCACCCGGACAGGTTATAACACTGAAGCTTTCTTT; CDR3: CASTRTGYNTEAFF
D: TRBD2; V: TRBV29-1; J: TRBJ2-1; length: 15; size: few; DNA: TGCAGCGTTGAACACAGCGGGGGGGCCTACAATGAGCAGTTCTTC; CDR3: CSVEHSGGAYNEQFF